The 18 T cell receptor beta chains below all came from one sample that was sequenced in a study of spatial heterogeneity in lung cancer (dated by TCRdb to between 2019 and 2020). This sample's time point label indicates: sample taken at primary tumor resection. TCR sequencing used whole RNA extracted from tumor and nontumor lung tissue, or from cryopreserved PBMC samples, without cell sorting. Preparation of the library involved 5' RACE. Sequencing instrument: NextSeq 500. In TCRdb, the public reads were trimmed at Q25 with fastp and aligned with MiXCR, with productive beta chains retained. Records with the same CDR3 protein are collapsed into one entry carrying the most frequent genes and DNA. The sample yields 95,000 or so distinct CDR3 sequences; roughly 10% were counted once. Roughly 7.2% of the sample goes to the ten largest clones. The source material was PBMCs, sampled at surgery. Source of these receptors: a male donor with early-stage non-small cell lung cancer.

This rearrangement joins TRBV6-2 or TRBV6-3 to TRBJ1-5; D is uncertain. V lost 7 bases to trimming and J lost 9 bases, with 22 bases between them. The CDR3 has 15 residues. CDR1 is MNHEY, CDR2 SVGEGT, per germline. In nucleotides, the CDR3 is TGTGCCAGCAATCCTACTGCGACATCAGCGCTGCCCCAGCATTTT. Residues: CASNPTATSALPQHF.

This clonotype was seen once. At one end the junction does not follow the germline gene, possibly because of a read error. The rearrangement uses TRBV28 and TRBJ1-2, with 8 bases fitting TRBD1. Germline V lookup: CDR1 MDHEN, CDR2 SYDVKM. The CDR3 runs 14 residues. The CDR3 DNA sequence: TGTACCAGCAGTCCAACAGGGGGAGGCTATGGCTACACCTTC. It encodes CTSSPTGGGYGYTF.

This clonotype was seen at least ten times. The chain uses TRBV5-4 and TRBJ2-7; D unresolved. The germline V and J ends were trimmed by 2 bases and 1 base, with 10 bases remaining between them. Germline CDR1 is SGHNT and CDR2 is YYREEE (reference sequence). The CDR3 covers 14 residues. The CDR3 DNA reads TGTGCCAGCAGCTTTCGCCCGCCTTCCTACGAGCAGTACTTC. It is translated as CASSFRPPSYEQYF.

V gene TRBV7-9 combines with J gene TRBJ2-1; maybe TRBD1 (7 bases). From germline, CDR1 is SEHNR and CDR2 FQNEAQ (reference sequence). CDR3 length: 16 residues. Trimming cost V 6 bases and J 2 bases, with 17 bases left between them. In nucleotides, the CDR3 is TGTGCCAGCAGTACCGGTGGAGGGGGCCCCTACAATGAGCAGTTCTTC. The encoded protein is CASSTGGGGPYNEQFF. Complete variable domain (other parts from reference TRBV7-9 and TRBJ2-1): DTGVSQNPRHKITKRGQNVTFRCDPISEHNRLYWYRQTLGQGPEFLTYFQNEAQLEKSRLLSDRFSAERPKGSFSTLEIQRTEQGDSAMYLCASSTGGGGPYNEQFFGPGTRLTVL.

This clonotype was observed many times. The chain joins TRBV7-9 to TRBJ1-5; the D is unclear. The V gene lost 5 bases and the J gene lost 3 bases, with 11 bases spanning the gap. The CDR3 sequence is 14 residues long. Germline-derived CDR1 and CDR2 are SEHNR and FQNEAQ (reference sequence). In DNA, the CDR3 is TGTGCCAGCAGCCCCAGTGGGAACAATCAGCCCCAGCATTTT. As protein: CASSPSGNNQPQHF.

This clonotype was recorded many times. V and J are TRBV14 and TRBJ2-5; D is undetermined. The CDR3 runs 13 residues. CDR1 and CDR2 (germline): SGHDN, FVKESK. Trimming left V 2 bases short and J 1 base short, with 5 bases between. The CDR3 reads CASSQQLQETQYF. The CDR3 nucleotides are TGTGCCAGCAGCCAACAGCTCCAAGAGACCCAGTACTTC.

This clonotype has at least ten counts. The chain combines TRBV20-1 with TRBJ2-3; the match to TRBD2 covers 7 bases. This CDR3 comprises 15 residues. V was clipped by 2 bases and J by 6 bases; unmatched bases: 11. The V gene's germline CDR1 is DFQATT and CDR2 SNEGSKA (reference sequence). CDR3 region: CSARRPSGPGDTQYF. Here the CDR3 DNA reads TGCAGTGCTAGAAGGCCTAGCGGTCCCGGTGATACGCAGTATTTT.

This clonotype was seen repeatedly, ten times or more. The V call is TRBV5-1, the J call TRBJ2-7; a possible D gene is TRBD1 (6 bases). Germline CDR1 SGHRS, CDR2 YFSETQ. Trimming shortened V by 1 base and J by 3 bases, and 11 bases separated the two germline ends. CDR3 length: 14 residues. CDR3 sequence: CASSLRGQIYEQYF. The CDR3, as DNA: TGCGCCAGCAGCTTGAGGGGACAAATCTACGAGCAGTACTTC.

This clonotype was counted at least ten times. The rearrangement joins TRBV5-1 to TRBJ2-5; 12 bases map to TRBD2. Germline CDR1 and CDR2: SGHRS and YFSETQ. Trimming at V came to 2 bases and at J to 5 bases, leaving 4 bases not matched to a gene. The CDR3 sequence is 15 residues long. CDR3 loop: CASSLGTSGSETQYF. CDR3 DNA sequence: TGCGCCAGCAGCTTAGGGACTAGCGGGTCGGAGACCCAGTACTTC.

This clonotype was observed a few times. The CDR3 DNA sequence: TGTGCCAGCAGCGGGGACAGGGTTGACCGGTGGCTGTTTTTT. It codes for CASSGDRVDRWLFF. V gene TRBV9 combines with J gene TRBJ2-2, with 9 positions matching TRBD1. After removal of 3 bases from V and 13 bases from J, the junction contained 10 bases not matched to a gene. Germline V gives CDR1 SGDLS, CDR2 YYNGEE. The CDR3 has 14 amino acids.

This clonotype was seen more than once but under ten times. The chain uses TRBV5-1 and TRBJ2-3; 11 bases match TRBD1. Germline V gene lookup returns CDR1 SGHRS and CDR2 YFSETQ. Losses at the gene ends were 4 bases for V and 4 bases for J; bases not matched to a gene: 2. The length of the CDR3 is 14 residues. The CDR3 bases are TGCGCCAGCAGCCAGGGACAGGGGGCAGATACGCAGTATTTT. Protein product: CASSQGQGADTQYF. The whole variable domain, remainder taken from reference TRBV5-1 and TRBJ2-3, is KAGVTQTPRYLIKTRGQQVTLSCSPISGHRSVSWYQQTPGQGLQFLFEYFSETQRNKGNFPGRFSGRQFSNSRSEMNVSTLELGDSALYLCASSQGQGADTQYFGPGTRLTVL.

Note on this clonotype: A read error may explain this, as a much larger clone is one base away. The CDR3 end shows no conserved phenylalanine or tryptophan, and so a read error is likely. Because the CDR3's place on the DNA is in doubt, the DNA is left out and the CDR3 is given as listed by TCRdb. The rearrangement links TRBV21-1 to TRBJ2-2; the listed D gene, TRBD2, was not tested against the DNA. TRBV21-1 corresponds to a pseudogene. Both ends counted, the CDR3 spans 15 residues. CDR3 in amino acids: CASTLGREYTGELFS.

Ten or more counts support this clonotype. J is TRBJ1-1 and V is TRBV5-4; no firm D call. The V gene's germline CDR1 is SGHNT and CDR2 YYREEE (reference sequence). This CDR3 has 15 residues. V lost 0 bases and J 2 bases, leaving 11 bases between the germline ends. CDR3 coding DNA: TGTGCCAGCAGCTTGGGTGGCAGTTCAAACACTGAAGCTTTCTTT. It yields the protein CASSLGGSSNTEAFF.

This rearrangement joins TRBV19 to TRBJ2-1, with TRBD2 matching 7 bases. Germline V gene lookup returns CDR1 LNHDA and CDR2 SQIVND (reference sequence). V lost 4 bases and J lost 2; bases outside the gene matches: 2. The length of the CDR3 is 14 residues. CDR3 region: CASSTGLAYNEQFF. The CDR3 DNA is TGTGCCAGTAGTACCGGACTAGCCTACAATGAGCAGTTCTTC.

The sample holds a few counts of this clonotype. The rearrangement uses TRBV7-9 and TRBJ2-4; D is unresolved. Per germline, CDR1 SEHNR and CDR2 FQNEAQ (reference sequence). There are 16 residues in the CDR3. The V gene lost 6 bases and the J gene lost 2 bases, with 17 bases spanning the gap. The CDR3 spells CASRPRMGGSKNIQYF. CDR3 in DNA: TGTGCCAGCAGACCCCGAATGGGTGGATCCAAAAACATTCAGTACTTC. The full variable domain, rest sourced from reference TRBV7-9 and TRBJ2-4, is DTGVSQNPRHKITKRGQNVTFRCDPISEHNRLYWYRQTLGQGPEFLTYFQNEAQLEKSRLLSDRFSAERPKGSFSTLEIQRTEQGDSAMYLCASRPRMGGSKNIQYFGAGTRLSVL.

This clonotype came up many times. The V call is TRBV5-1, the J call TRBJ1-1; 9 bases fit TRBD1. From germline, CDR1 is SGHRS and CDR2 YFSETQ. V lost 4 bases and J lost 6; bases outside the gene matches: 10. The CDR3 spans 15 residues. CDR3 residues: CASSPLQGAGAEAFF. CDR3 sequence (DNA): TGCGCCAGCAGCCCATTACAGGGGGCTGGGGCTGAAGCTTTCTTT.

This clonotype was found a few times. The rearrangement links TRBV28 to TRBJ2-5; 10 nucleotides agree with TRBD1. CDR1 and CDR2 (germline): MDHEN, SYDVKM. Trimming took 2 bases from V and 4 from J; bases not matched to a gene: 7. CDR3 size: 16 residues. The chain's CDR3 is CASSLIPRTGGETQYF. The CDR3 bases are TGTGCCAGCAGTTTAATACCCCGGACAGGGGGAGAGACCCAGTACTTC.

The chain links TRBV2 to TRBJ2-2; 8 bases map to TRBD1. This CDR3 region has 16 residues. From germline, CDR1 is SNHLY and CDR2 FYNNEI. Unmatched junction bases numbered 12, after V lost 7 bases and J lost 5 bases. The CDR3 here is CASNRGDRGWTGELFF. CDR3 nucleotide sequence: TGTGCCAGCAATCGAGGAGACAGGGGATGGACCGGGGAGCTGTTTTTT.